Given below is one T cell receptor beta chain in context. CDR1 and CDR2 from the germline V gene are LGHDT and YNNKEL (reference sequence). The CDR3 runs to 15 residues. V gave up 0 bases and J gave up 3 bases, with 12 bases separating them. This sample is part of a study of blood T cell repertoires in COVID-19. Study-level information: Samples came from the United States, Italy and Spain, spanning acute and convalescent COVID-19. Nucleic acid was either cDNA or gDNA, and it came from T cells, B-cell-depleted T cells, or PBMCs.

The assay was immunoSEQ multiplex PCR, and TCRdb's table has in-frame clones only and misses some. The repertoire holds around 160,000 clones, more than 80% seen once, with 7% to 10% in the top ten. The TCR originated in a human donor with acute or convalescent COVID-19. The donor label of this sample is uncertain. The sequenced material came from peripheral blood. The chain is built from TRBV3-1 (or the pseudogene TRBV3-2) and TRBJ2-7, with D possibly TRBD2 on 5 matching bases. The CDR3 coding sequence is TGTGCCAGCAGCCAAGATTCCTTCGGGAACTACGAGCAGTACTTC. Amino acid sequence: CASSQDSFGNYEQYF.